The text below deals with one T cell receptor (beta chain). Its antigen remains unknown. This table comes from immunoSEQ multiplex PCR, and its TCRdb copy is limited to in-frame clones, with some not included. The table lists approximately 42,000 clones, about 91% of them singletons, with around 25% in the top ten. This entry comes from a study of T cell responses to AZD1222 COVID-19 vaccine. General study results and limits: The peak T cell response came first, and repertoires were sampled only after it. Donors were mostly white British, more females; clonal diversity possibly underestimated. Recipients of AZD1222 seropositive at baseline numbered only 5 to 7.

The CDR3 sequence is 16 residues long. The germline gives CDR1 MDHEN, CDR2 SYDVKM. The ends lost 5 bases at V and 6 bases at J; junction bases unmatched: 7. The source material was peripheral blood, sampled 28 days after the second AZD1222 dose. This TCR came from an adult who received the AZD1222 COVID-19 vaccine. The chain has TRBV28 and TRBJ1-6; 10 bases align to TRBD1. Written as DNA, the CDR3 is TGTGCCAGCAGTCGGGGACAGGGGACTAGTAATTCACCCCTCCACTTT. The encoded protein is CASSRGQGTSNSPLHF. Complete variable domain (other parts from reference TRBV28 and TRBJ1-6): DVKVTQSSRYLVKRTGEKVFLECVQDMDHENMFWYRQDPGLGLRLIYFSYDVKMKEKGDIPEGYSVSREKKERFSLILESASTNQTSMYLCASSRGQGTSNSPLHFGNGTRLTVT.